These 18 T cell receptor beta chains were all obtained from the same sample, sequenced in a study of OX40 agonist ivuxolimab in advanced cancers. Only in-frame clones appear in the TCRdb table, and some are missing; sequencing was by immunoSEQ multiplex PCR. The sample carries tens of thousands of clones, roughly 85% recorded once. Sequencing used CD4+ or CD8+ T cells sorted from blood, obtained in a trial of the OX40 agonist ivuxolimab. Receptor source: an adult with an advanced solid tumor such as melanoma, head and neck, liver or kidney cancer.

The genes are TRBV28 and TRBJ2-7; 9 nucleotides agree with TRBD2. The ends lost 2 bases at V and 3 bases at J; junction bases unmatched: 5. This CDR3 comprises 15 residues. The germline V gene has CDR1 MDHEN and CDR2 SYDVKM. The CDR3 region has the DNA TGTGCCAGCAGTTTACCCAGCGGGAGGATCTACGAGCAGTACTTC. Its translation is CASSLPSGRIYEQYF.

This clone was observed a single time. The chain is built from TRBV7-9 and TRBJ2-7; TRBD2 matches 9 bases. The CDR3 covers 15 residues. V lost 1 base and J lost 1; bases outside the gene matches: 2. Germline CDR1 SEHNR, CDR2 FQNEAQ (reference sequence). The CDR3, as DNA: TGTGCCAGCAGCTTAGAGGCGGGAGGGTCCTACGAGCAGTACTTC. Encoded protein: CASSLEAGGSYEQYF.

The chain joins TRBV2 to TRBJ1-5; tentatively, D is TRBD1 (5 bases). CDR1 SNHLY and CDR2 FYNNEI come from the germline V gene. V was cut by 7 bases and J by 4 bases, with 14 bases left in between. The CDR3 covers 14 residues. In nucleotides, the CDR3 is TGTGCCAGCATGAGATTTGGGGGGAATCAGCCCCAGCATTTT. This encodes CASMRFGGNQPQHF.

The rearrangement uses TRBV7-9 and TRBJ1-5; D gene ambiguous. Germline V gene data show CDR1 as SEHNR and CDR2 as FQNEAQ (reference sequence). Trimming took off 5 bases at V and 0 bases at J, with 11 bases between the two ends. This CDR3 comprises 15 residues. In DNA, the CDR3 is TGTGCCAGCAGCCTAACCGGGAATAGCAATCAGCCCCAGCATTTT. Protein sequence: CASSLTGNSNQPQHF.

The rearrangement uses TRBV14 and TRBJ2-7; D possibly corresponds to TRBD2 (5 bases). The CDR3 is 12 amino acids. V was clipped by 1 base and J by 11 bases, with 12 bases between them. CDR1 SGHDN and CDR2 FVKESK come from the germline V gene. The CDR3 reads CASSQGQTRKYF. The DNA of the CDR3 is TGTGCCAGCAGCCAAGGTCAAACTAGAAAGTACTTC.

This clone was seen more than once but under ten times. This chain connects TRBV5-6 to TRBJ2-4; D not certain. V was cut by 0 bases and J by 0 bases, with 7 bases left in between. The CDR3 length is 15 residues. Germline CDR1 reads SGHDT; CDR2 reads YYEEEE. The CDR3 region is CASSLAGLAKNIQYF. The CDR3 DNA is TGTGCCAGCAGCTTGGCGGGCTTAGCCAAAAACATTCAGTACTTC.

The chain uses TRBV5-1 and TRBJ1-1, with unresolved D. The CDR3 has 15 amino acids. Trimming stripped 0 bases from V and 5 bases from J, with 14 bases between. Germline V gene lookup returns CDR1 SGHRS and CDR2 YFSETQ. CDR3 nucleotides: TGCGCCAGCAGCTTGGAGGGTCCACGGGGTACTGAAGCTTTCTTT. It yields the protein CASSLEGPRGTEAFF.

The sample holds one count of this clone. V and J are TRBV13 and TRBJ1-6; no definite D call. Germline CDR1 and CDR2: PRHDT and FYEKMQ (reference sequence). The ends were cut back, 5 bases at V and 9 bases at J, with 8 bases in the middle. The CDR3 covers 12 residues. CDR3 DNA: TGTGCCAGCAGCCGGTCATTTTCACCCCTCCACTTT. It specifies CASSRSFSPLHF.

With regard to this clone: A junction boundary mismatches the germline segment, possibly from a read error. This chain joins TRBV5-3 and TRBJ2-7; 7 positions match TRBD2. TRBV5-3 is recorded as an ORF, its role being uncertain. This CDR3 is built from 15 residues. The CDR3 spells CASSQARGSSNEQYF. CDR3 coding DNA: TGTGCCAGCAGCCAAGCCCGCGGGAGCTCCAACGAGCAGTACTTC.

This chain joins TRBV6-5 and TRBJ1-1, with D possibly being TRBD1 (5 bases). Trimming took 2 bases from V and 4 from J, leaving 11 bases between them. Germline V gene data show CDR1 as MNHEY and CDR2 as SVGAGI. This CDR3 has 14 residues. Written as DNA, the CDR3 is TGTGCCAGCAGTTACCTCACAGGCCCCACTGAAGCTTTCTTT. Amino acids: CASSYLTGPTEAFF.

This clone was recorded a few times. The rearrangement uses TRBV19 and TRBJ2-2; D tentatively fits TRBD1 or TRBD2 (5 bases each). There are 15 residues in the CDR3. Germline CDR1 is LNHDA and CDR2 is SQIVND (reference sequence). V gave up 7 bases and J gave up 1 base, with 13 bases separating them. Here the CDR3 reads CASTPGPWNTGELFF. CDR3 DNA: TGTGCCAGTACCCCGGGACCCTGGAACACCGGGGAGCTGTTTTTT.

V usage is TRBV19 and J usage is TRBJ1-5, with TRBD1 matching 8 bases. Looked up from germline, CDR1 is LNHDA and CDR2 is SQIVND (reference sequence). The CDR3 length is 16 residues. The V gene end was trimmed by 1 base and the J gene end by 4 bases; junction bases not matched to a gene: 6. CDR3 nucleotides: TGTGCCAGTAGTATAGCGGGGACAGGAAATAATCAGCCCCAGCATTTT. Its translation is CASSIAGTGNNQPQHF.

The chain joins TRBV7-2 to TRBJ2-2; 7 bases fit TRBD1. Germline lookup yields CDR1 SGHTA and CDR2 FQGNSA. The J segment lost 4 bases and the V segment lost 5 bases, leaving 7 bases of the junction unmatched. The CDR3 covers 15 residues. The CDR3 sequence: CASSAYRGGTGELFF. The CDR3 DNA is TGTGCCAGCAGCGCTTACAGGGGTGGCACCGGGGAGCTGTTTTTT.

This chain uses TRBV11-2 with TRBJ2-1; TRBD2 agrees at 14 bases. V lost 3 bases and J lost 7; bases outside the gene matches: 11. Germline CDR1 SGHAT, CDR2 FQNNGV. The CDR3 sequence is 18 residues long. CDR3 residues: CASSFGTSGRRRGNEQFF. For the CDR3, the DNA is TGTGCCAGCAGCTTTGGGACTAGCGGGAGAAGAAGGGGGAATGAGCAGTTCTTC.

The rearrangement uses TRBV29-1 and TRBJ1-2; TRBD1 might be the D (6 bases). This CDR3 contains 12 residues. V gave up 8 bases and J gave up 6 bases, with 16 bases separating them. The germline CDR1 and CDR2 sequences are SQVTM and ANQGSEA. The CDR3 loop reads CSSGGGVDGYTF. The CDR3 DNA follows: TGCAGCTCCGGAGGGGGGGTCGATGGCTACACCTTC.

V usage is TRBV7-9 and J usage is TRBJ1-1; no definite D call. Germline V gives CDR1 SEHNR, CDR2 FQNEAQ (reference sequence). The CDR3 runs 12 residues. Trimming took off 5 bases at V and 6 bases at J, with 10 bases between the two ends. The CDR3 nucleotides read TGTGCCAGCAGCCCCGTGGACGCTGAAGCTTTCTTT. As protein: CASSPVDAEAFF.

The gene calls are TRBV7-9 and TRBJ1-2, with 12 nucleotides matching TRBD1. V dropped 5 bases and J dropped 6; count of bases not matched to a gene: 10. CDR1 is SEHNR and CDR2 is FQNEAQ in the germline V gene (reference sequence). This CDR3 spans 16 amino acids. The CDR3 DNA sequence: TGTGCCAGCAGCCATGGGACAGGGGGCCTTTGGAATGGCTACACCTTC. It codes for CASSHGTGGLWNGYTF.

The chain recombines TRBV4-1 with TRBJ1-2; TRBD1 matches 8 bases. Germline V gene data show CDR1 as MGHRA and CDR2 as YSYEKL. After removal of 0 bases from V and 4 bases from J, the junction contained 19 bases not matched to a gene. The CDR3 loop spans 20 amino acids. The CDR3 coding sequence is TGCGCCAGCAGCCAAGATAAACGCCGGGACAGGCAGTTTACCCTCTATGGCTACACCTTC. Protein sequence: CASSQDKRRDRQFTLYGYTF.